This TCR beta chain appears in the sequencing data of a study of PD-L1 blockade in urothelial cancer. Study at large: Bladder-origin urothelial cancer in males covered about 90% of the 29 patients. Blood gave a median approximately 130,000 T cells. Treatment start was followed by blood analysis at 3 weeks (second dose) and again at 6 weeks.

Assay: immunoSEQ multiplex PCR; the TCRdb copy retains only in-frame clones and omits some. The sample contains about 76,000 clones, around 80% of which appear only once. Study-wide results and limits: It was durable-benefit patients whose tumor-associated blood clones expanded more at 3 weeks.

The CDR3 is 18 amino acids. Trimming removed 6 bases from V and 5 bases from J; junction bases left unmatched: 14. The germline V gene encodes CDR1 LNHDA and CDR2 SQIVND (reference sequence). To note about this clone: What it binds is unknown.

This sample comprised PBMCs, obtained around atezolizumab (anti-PD-L1) treatment. This chain uses TRBV19 with TRBJ1-5, with TRBD1 matching 12 bases. This sequence originates from a man between 65 and 85 years old with urothelial cancer. The CDR3 DNA sequence: TGTGCCAGTAGCCCCTCATCGAGGGACAGGGGGCGCCATCAGCCCCAGCATTTT. Its translation is CASSPSSRDRGRHQPQHF.